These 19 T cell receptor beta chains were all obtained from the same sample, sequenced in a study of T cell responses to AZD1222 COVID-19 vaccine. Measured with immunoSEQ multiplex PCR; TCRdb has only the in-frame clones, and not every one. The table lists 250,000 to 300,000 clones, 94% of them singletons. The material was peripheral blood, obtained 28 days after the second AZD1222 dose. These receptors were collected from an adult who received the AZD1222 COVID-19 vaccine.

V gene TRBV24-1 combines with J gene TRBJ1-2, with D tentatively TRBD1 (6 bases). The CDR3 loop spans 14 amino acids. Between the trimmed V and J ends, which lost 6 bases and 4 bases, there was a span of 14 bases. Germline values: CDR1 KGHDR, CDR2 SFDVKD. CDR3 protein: CATSPRGQLYGYTF. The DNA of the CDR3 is TGTGCCACCAGTCCCAGAGGACAGCTCTATGGCTACACCTTC.

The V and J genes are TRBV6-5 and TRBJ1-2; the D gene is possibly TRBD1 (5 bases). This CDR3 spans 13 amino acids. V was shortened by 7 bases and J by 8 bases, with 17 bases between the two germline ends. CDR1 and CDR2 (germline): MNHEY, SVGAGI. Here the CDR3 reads CASIPGDRGGYTF. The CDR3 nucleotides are TGTGCCAGCATCCCGGGGGACCGGGGAGGCTACACCTTC.

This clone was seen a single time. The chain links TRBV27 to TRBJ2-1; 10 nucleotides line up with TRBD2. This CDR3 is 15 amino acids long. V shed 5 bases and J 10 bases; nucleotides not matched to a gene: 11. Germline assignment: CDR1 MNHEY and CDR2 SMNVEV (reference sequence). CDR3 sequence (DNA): TGTGCCAGCAGTCCCCGGGTAGCGGGAGGACACGAGCAGTTCTTC. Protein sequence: CASSPRVAGGHEQFF.

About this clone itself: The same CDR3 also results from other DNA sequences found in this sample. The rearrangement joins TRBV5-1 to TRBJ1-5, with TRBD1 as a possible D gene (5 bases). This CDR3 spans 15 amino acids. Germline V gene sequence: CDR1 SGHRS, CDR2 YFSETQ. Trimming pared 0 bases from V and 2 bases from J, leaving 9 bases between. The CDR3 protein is CASSLDGGGNQPQHF. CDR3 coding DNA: TGCGCCAGCAGCTTGGATGGGGGAGGCAATCAGCCCCAGCATTTT.

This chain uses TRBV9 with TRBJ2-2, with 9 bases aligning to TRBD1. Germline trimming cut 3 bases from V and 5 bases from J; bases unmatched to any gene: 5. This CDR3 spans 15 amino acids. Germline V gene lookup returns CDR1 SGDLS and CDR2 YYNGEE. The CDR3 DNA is TGTGCCAGCAGCGAGCCGGGACAGGGTACCGGGGAGCTGTTTTTT. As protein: CASSEPGQGTGELFF.

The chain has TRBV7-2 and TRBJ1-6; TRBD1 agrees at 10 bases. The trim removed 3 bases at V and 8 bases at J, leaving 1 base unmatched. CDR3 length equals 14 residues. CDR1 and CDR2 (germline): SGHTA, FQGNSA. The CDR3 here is CASSLGQGYSPLHF. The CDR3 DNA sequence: TGTGCCAGCAGCTTGGGACAGGGGTATTCACCCCTCCACTTT.

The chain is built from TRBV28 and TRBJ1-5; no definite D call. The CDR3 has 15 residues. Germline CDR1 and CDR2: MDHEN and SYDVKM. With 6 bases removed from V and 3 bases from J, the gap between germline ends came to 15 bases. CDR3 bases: TGTGCCAGCAGGCGATCCGGAGCTTTCAATCAGCCCCAGCATTTT. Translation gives CASRRSGAFNQPQHF.

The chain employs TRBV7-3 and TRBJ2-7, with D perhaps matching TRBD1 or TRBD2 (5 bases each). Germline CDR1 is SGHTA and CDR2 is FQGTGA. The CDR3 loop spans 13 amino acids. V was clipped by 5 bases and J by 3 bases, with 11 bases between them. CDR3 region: CASSRDLHYEQYF. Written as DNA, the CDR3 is TGTGCCAGCAGCCGGGACCTCCACTACGAGCAGTACTTC.

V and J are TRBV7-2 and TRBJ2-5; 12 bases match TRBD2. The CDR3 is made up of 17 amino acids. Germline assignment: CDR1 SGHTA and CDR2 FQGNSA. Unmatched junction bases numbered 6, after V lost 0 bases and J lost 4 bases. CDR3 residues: CASSLALALAGGETQYF. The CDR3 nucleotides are TGTGCCAGCAGCTTAGCCCTAGCACTAGCGGGAGGAGAGACCCAGTACTTC.

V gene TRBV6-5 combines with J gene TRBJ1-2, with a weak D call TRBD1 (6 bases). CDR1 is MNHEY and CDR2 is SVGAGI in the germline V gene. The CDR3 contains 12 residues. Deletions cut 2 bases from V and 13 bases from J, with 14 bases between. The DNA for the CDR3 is TGTGCCAGCAGTTACGCACAGGGTAGATCCACCTTC. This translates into CASSYAQGRSTF.

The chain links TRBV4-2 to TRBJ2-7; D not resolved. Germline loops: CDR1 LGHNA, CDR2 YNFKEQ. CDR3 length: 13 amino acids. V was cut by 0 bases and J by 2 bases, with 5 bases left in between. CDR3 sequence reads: CASSQDLTYEQYF. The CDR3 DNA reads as TGTGCCAGCAGCCAAGACCTCACCTACGAGCAGTACTTC.

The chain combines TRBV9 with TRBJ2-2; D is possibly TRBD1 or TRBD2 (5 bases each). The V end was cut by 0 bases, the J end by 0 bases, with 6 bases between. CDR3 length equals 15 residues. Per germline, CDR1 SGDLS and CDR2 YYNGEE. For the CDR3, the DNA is TGTGCCAGCAGCGTAGGGGACCCGAACACCGGGGAGCTGTTTTTT. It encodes CASSVGDPNTGELFF.

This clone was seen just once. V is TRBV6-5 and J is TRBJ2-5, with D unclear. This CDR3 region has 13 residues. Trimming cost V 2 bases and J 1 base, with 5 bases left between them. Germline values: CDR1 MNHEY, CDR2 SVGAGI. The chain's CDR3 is CASSYAIQETQYF. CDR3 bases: TGTGCCAGCAGTTACGCGATCCAAGAGACCCAGTACTTC.

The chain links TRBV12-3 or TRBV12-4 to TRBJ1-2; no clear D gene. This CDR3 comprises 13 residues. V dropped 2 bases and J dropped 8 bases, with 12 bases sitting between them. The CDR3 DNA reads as TGTGCCAGCAGTTTACGGCGGTTGTGGGGCTACACCTTC. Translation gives CASSLRRLWGYTF.

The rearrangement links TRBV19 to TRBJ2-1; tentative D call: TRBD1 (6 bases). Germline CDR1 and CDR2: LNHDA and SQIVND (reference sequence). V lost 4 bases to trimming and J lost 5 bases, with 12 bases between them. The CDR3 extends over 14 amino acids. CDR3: CASSTRTADNEQFF. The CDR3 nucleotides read TGTGCCAGTAGTACCAGGACAGCAGACAATGAGCAGTTCTTC.

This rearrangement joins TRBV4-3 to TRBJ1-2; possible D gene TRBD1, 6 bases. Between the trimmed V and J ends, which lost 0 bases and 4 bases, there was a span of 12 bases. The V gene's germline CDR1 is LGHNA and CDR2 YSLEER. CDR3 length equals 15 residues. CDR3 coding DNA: TGCGCCAGCAGCCAAGATCCCACAGGGTCCTATGGCTACACCTTC. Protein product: CASSQDPTGSYGYTF.

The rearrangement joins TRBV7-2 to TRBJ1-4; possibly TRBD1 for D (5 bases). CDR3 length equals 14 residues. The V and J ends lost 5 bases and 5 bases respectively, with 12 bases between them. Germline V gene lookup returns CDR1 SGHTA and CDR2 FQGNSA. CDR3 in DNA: TGTGCCAGCAGCCCCTCCCGGGACAATGAAAAACTGTTTTTT. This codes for CASSPSRDNEKLFF.

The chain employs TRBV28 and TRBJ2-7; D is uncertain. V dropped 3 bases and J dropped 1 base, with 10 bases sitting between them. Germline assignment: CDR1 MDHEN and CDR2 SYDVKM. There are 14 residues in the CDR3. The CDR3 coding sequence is TGTGCCAGCAGTTTGGCCTATCTTTCCTACGAGCAGTACTTC. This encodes CASSLAYLSYEQYF.

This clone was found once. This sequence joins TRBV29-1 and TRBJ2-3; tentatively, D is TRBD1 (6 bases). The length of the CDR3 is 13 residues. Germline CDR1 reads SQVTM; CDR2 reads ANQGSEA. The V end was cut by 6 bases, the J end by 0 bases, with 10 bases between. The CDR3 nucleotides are TGCAGCGTGGGGCAGGGGAGCACAGATACGCAGTATTTT. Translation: CSVGQGSTDTQYF.